This T cell receptor (beta chain) was sequenced during a study of T cells in tumors after PD-1 blockade. This clone showed up just a few times. Clones were read by immunoSEQ multiplex PCR, and TCRdb kept only the in-frame ones, dropping some. The table records 50,000 to 75,000 clones, under 80% of them present only once. V lost 7 bases to trimming and J lost 5 bases, with 14 bases between them. CDR3 size: 14 residues. Germline V gives CDR1 WNHNN, CDR2 SYGVQD (reference sequence). The input for sequencing was PBMCs, taken after anti-PD-1 treatment. The receptor's source is a human donor with basal cell carcinoma. The rearrangement uses TRBV10-1 and TRBJ2-2; no clear D. CDR3 in amino acids: CASTPGTKTGELFF. The CDR3 nucleotides are TGCGCCAGCACCCCAGGAACCAAGACCGGGGAGCTGTTTTTT.